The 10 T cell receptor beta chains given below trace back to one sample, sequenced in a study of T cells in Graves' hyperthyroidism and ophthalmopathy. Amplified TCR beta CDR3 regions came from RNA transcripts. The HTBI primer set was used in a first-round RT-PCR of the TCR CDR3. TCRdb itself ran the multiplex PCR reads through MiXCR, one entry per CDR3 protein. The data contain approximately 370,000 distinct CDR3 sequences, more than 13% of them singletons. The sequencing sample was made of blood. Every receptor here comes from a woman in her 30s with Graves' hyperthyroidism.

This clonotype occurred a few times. CDR3 nucleotide sequence: TGCGCCAGCAGCCCCGGTGTGGAATCTAGTGAGCAGTTCTTC. Translation: CASSPGVESSEQFF. This chain links TRBV4-1 with TRBJ2-1, with D unclear. Germline values: CDR1 MGHRA, CDR2 YSYEKL. The CDR3 covers 14 residues. The V gene lost 4 bases and the J gene lost 9 bases, with 16 bases spanning the gap.

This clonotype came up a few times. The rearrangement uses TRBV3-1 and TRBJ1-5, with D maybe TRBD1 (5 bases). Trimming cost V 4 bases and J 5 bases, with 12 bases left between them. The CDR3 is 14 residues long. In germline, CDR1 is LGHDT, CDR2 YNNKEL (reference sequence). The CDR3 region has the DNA TGTGCCAGCAGCCCCCGATGGGGGGATCAGCCCCAGCATTTT. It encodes CASSPRWGDQPQHF.

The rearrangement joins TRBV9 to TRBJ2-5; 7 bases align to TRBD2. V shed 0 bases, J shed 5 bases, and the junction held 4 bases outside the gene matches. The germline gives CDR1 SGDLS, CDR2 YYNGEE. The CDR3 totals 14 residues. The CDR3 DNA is TGTGCCAGCAGCGTAGGAGTGGGGGGGGAGACCCAGTACTTC. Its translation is CASSVGVGGETQYF.

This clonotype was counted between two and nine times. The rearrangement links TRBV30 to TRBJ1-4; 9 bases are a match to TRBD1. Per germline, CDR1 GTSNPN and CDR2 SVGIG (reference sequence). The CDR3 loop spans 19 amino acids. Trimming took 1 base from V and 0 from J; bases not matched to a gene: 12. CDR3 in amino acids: CAWSGGTGRGSTTNEKLFF. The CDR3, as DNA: TGTGCCTGGAGTGGAGGGACAGGGAGAGGGTCTACAACTAATGAAAAACTGTTTTTT.

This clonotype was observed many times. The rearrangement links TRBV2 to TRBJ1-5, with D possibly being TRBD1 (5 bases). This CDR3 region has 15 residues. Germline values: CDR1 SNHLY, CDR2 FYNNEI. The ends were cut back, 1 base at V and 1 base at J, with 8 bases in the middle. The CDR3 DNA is TGTGCCAGCAGTGAAGGTGGGGACAGCAATCAGCCCCAGCATTTT. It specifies CASSEGGDSNQPQHF.

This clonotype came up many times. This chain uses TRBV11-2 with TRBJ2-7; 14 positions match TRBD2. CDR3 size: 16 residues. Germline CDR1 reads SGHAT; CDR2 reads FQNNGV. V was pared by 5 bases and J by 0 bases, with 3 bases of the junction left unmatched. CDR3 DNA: TGTGCCAGCAGCCGGACTAGCGGGAGGAGCTCCTACGAGCAGTACTTC. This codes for CASSRTSGRSSYEQYF.

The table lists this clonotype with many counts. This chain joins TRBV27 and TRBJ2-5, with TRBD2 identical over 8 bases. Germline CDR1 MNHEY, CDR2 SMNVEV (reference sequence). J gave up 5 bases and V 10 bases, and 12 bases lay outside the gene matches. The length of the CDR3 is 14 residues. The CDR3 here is CATRLAPSRETQYF. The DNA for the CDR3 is TGTGCCACCAGACTAGCGCCATCCCGGGAGACCCAGTACTTC.

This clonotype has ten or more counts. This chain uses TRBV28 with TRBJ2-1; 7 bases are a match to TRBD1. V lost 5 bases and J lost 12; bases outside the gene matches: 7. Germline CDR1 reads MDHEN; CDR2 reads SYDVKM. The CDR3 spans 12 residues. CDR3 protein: CASSDYRGGQFF. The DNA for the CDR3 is TGTGCCAGCAGTGATTACAGGGGCGGGCAGTTCTTC.

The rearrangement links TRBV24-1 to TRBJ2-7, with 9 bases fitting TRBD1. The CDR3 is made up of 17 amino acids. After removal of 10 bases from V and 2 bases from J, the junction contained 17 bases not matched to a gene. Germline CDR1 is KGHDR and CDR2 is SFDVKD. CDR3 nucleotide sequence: TGTGCCACTGCTCCGGGACAGGGACCAACTATCCCCTACGAGCAGTACTTC. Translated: CATAPGQGPTIPYEQYF.

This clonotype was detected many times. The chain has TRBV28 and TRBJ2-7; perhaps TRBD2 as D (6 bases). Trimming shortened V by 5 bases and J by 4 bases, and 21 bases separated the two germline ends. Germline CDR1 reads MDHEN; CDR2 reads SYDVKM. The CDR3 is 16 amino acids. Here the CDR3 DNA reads TGTGCCAGCAGTGCCCAGTCCGGGGGAGAGGAGTACGAGCAGTACTTC. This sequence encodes CASSAQSGGEEYEQYF. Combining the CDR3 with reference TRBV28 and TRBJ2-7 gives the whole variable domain DVKVTQSSRYLVKRTGEKVFLECVQDMDHENMFWYRQDPGLGLRLIYFSYDVKMKEKGDIPEGYSVSREKKERFSLILESASTNQTSMYLCASSAQSGGEEYEQYFGPGTRLTVT.